This T cell receptor beta chain derives from a study of T cells in Graves' hyperthyroidism and ophthalmopathy. On the study more broadly: Peripheral blood was drawn at first diagnosis, prior to all treatment. Study-level findings and limits: Among clonotypes expanded in thyroid above 0.001, most were also found in blood.

Cells are PBMCs isolated from over 7.5 ml of fresh blood. Worth noting for this clonotype: The antigen remains undetermined.

Amplification of TCR beta CDR3 regions was performed using RNA transcripts as template. Carried out on the TCR CDR3, a first-round RT-PCR used the HTBI primer set. TCRdb analysed the multiplex PCR reads with MiXCR anew, one entry per CDR3 protein. The profile shows 350,000 or so distinct CDR3 sequences, about 20% of them singletons. Trimming pared 4 bases from V and 3 bases from J, leaving 10 bases between. Germline CDR1 is SGHRS and CDR2 is YFSETQ. This CDR3 has 14 amino acids. The rearrangement joins TRBV5-1 to TRBJ2-2; D is uncertain. Sequencing was done on a sample of blood. The TCR comes from a woman aged 45-65 years with Graves' hyperthyroidism. The CDR3 DNA reads TGCGCCAGCAGCCAGGACGGGCACACCGGGGAGCTGTTTTTT. Translating it yields CASSQDGHTGELFF. The variable domain in full, with the rest retrieved from reference TRBV5-1 and TRBJ2-2, is KAGVTQTPRYLIKTRGQQVTLSCSPISGHRSVSWYQQTPGQGLQFLFEYFSETQRNKGNFPGRFSGRQFSNSRSEMNVSTLELGDSALYLCASSQDGHTGELFFGEGSRLTVL.